The 9 T cell receptor beta chains given below trace back to one sample, sequenced in a study of CD8 T cells in Susac syndrome. A quantity of roughly 0.5 to 1 ug RNA underwent reverse transcription using random hexamers. TCRdb reanalysed the immunoSEQ multiplex PCR reads using MiXCR and keeps one entry per CDR3 protein. The table lists about 250,000 distinct CDR3 sequences, 93% of them singletons. Material for sequencing was CD4+ T cells from PBMCs. The receptors derive from a human donor with multiple sclerosis.

This clonotype was seen just once. The rearrangement uses TRBV28 and TRBJ1-3; D perhaps matches TRBD1 (6 bases). Trimming cost V 4 bases and J 0 bases, with 10 bases left between them. The CDR3 length is 15 residues. Germline CDR1 MDHEN, CDR2 SYDVKM. The chain's CDR3 is CASSSNRDSGNTIYF. CDR3 DNA: TGTGCCAGCAGTTCGAACAGGGACTCTGGAAACACCATATATTTT.

This chain links TRBV7-9 with TRBJ1-4; 9 bases are a match to TRBD1. This CDR3 has 14 residues. The J segment lost 4 bases and the V segment lost 5 bases, leaving 2 bases of the junction unmatched. Per the germline V gene, CDR1 is SEHNR and CDR2 is FQNEAQ (reference sequence). In DNA, the CDR3 is TGTGCCAGCAGCCTGGACAGGGGTAATGAAAAACTGTTTTTT. Protein sequence: CASSLDRGNEKLFF.

Note on this clonotype: An end of the junction does not agree with germline; a read error may underlie this. The chain links TRBV7-2 to TRBJ1-1; D is uncertain. CDR3 length equals 13 residues. CDR1 SGHTA and CDR2 FQGNSA come from the germline V gene. CDR3 nucleotides: TGTGCCAGCAGCTTAAATCAGCAACACCCGGGCCCTTTT. The encoded protein is CASSLNQQHPGPF.

The chain links TRBV24-1 to TRBJ2-5; TRBD2 agrees at 7 bases. Germline CDR1 is KGHDR and CDR2 is SFDVKD. J lost 0 bases, V lost 3 bases, and 3 bases had no gene match. The CDR3 extends over 15 amino acids. In DNA, the CDR3 is TGTGCCACCAGTGATCCGCGGGAGTACCAAGAGACCCAGTACTTC. Amino acid sequence: CATSDPREYQETQYF.

The chain combines TRBV6-6 with TRBJ1-5; D is perhaps TRBD1 (5 bases). CDR1 MNHNY and CDR2 SVGAGI come from the germline V gene (reference sequence). V was pared by 0 bases and J by 2 bases, with 11 bases between. The CDR3 runs to 16 residues. This chain's CDR3 is CASSYSVGQGNQPQHF. DNA for the CDR3: TGTGCCAGCAGTTACTCGGTGGGGCAAGGCAATCAGCCCCAGCATTTT.

The rearrangement links TRBV5-1 to TRBJ2-7, with TRBD2 matching over 11 bases. The CDR3 covers 15 residues. Trimming took 4 bases from V and 7 from J; bases not matched to a gene: 10. Germline V gives CDR1 SGHRS, CDR2 YFSETQ. This CDR3 is CASSVGLAGTGEQYF. The CDR3 nucleotides read TGCGCCAGCAGCGTAGGACTAGCGGGTACTGGGGAGCAGTACTTC.

The V and J genes are TRBV24-1 and TRBJ2-3; D not certain. V was pared by 3 bases and J by 2 bases, with 2 bases between. Per the germline V gene, CDR1 is KGHDR and CDR2 is SFDVKD. This CDR3 has 12 residues. CDR3 protein: CATSDDTDTQYF. In DNA form, the CDR3 reads TGTGCCACCAGTGATGACACAGATACGCAGTATTTT.

This clonotype was seen only once. This rearrangement joins TRBV2 to TRBJ1-2, with TRBD1 identical over 10 bases. J was trimmed by 7 bases and V by 8 bases; bases with no gene match: 7. Germline V CDR1 and CDR2: SNHLY, FYNNEI. This CDR3 has 13 residues. CDR3 in DNA: TGTGCCAGCTCGACAGGGGGCTTTTCTGGCTACACCTTC. Amino acid sequence: CASSTGGFSGYTF.

The chain joins TRBV29-1 to TRBJ2-3; no clear D gene. CDR3 size: 14 residues. Germline CDR1 is SQVTM and CDR2 is ANQGSEA. V was clipped by 4 bases and J by 0 bases, with 11 bases between them. This CDR3 reads CSVVLGSSTDTQYF. In nucleotides, the CDR3 is TGCAGCGTTGTACTCGGATCTAGCACAGATACGCAGTATTTT.